These 17 T cell receptor beta chains were all obtained from the same sample, sequenced in a study of cytomegalovirus exposure and HLA in healthy donors. The primer mix had 60 Vbeta and 13 Jbeta primers. Assay: immunoSEQ multiplex PCR; the TCRdb copy retains only in-frame clones and omits some. The table has more than 95,000 clones, roughly 13% seen once. The sequenced sample was PBMCs. All receptors come from a man aged 35-49 years in good health and CMV-seropositive.

This clone was seen a few times. The rearrangement uses TRBV27 and TRBJ2-7; 8 bases fit TRBD1. The J segment lost 0 bases and the V segment lost 5 bases, leaving 3 bases of the junction unmatched. Germline V gene data show CDR1 as MNHEY and CDR2 as SMNVEV (reference sequence). This CDR3 comprises 14 residues. CDR3 sequence: CASSHDRGSYEQYF. In DNA form, the CDR3 reads TGTGCCAGCAGTCATGACAGGGGCTCCTACGAGCAGTACTTC.

This clone occurred a few times. The V and J genes are TRBV10-3 and TRBJ2-3; 16 bases are a match to TRBD2. With 10 bases clipped from V and 5 bases from J, the junction kept 3 bases outside the gene matches. This CDR3 spans 14 amino acids. Germline V gives CDR1 ENHRY, CDR2 SYGVKD. Here the CDR3 DNA reads TGTGCCACGGGGACTAGCGGGAGGGAAGATACGCAGTATTTT. This gives the protein CATGTSGREDTQYF.

The V call is TRBV28, the J call TRBJ1-3, with D maybe TRBD1 (5 bases). The germline gives CDR1 MDHEN, CDR2 SYDVKM. The length of the CDR3 is 15 residues. V gave up 6 bases and J gave up 7 bases, with 19 bases separating them. DNA for the CDR3: TGTGCCAGCAGGCCTCCCGGTGGGTGGGGCAACACCATATATTTT. Amino acids: CASRPPGGWGNTIYF.

The chain has TRBV10-2 and TRBJ2-1; maybe TRBD2 (6 bases). The CDR3 runs 14 residues. The V and J ends lost 4 bases and 10 bases respectively, with 17 bases between them. Germline V gene data show CDR1 as WSHSY and CDR2 as SAAADI. The CDR3 spells CASSGGDPGREQFF. The CDR3 DNA is TGCGCCAGCAGTGGGGGGGACCCGGGTCGGGAGCAGTTCTTC.

This clone was seen a handful of times. This chain links TRBV11-2 with TRBJ2-2; tentatively, D is TRBD1 (5 bases). This CDR3 contains 15 residues. V was pared by 3 bases and J by 1 base, with 9 bases between. Germline V gene data show CDR1 as SGHAT and CDR2 as FQNNGV. The CDR3 DNA reads TGTGCCAGCAGCTTTTATCAGGGGAACACCGGGGAGCTGTTTTTT. The encoded protein is CASSFYQGNTGELFF.

The chain joins TRBV9 to TRBJ2-7; 7 bases match TRBD2. The CDR3 consists of 15 residues. With 2 bases clipped from V and 4 bases from J, the junction kept 9 bases outside the gene matches. CDR1 and CDR2 (germline): SGDLS, YYNGEE. CDR3 sequence (DNA): TGTGCCAGCAGCGTTGGGAGCGGGATAGGTTACGAGCAGTACTTC. Translating gives CASSVGSGIGYEQYF.

The chain recombines TRBV5-4 with TRBJ2-3; maybe TRBD2 (5 bases). The CDR3 totals 14 residues. Deletions cut 1 base from V and 2 bases from J, with 8 bases between. The germline gives CDR1 SGHNT, CDR2 YYREEE (reference sequence). CDR3 amino acids: CASSLLAFTDTQYF. CDR3 DNA: TGTGCCAGCAGCTTGTTAGCGTTCACAGATACGCAGTATTTT.

CDR3 sequence: CASSHLASGRAYEQYF. The CDR3 coding sequence is TGTGCCAGCAGCCACTTGGCTAGCGGGAGAGCCTACGAGCAGTACTTC. The chain has TRBV14 and TRBJ2-7, with 10 bases aligning to TRBD2. With V trimmed by 3 bases and J by 2 bases, 7 bases remained unmatched. The CDR3 is 16 amino acids. Germline CDR1 SGHDN, CDR2 FVKESK.

The genes are TRBV7-8 and TRBJ2-7; the match to TRBD2 covers 8 bases. Germline CDR1 is SGHVS and CDR2 is FQNEAQ. V trimming: 2 bases; J trimming: 4 bases; junction bases outside the gene matches: 1. The CDR3 loop spans 13 amino acids. The CDR3 spells CASSLSGGYEQYF. The CDR3 region has the DNA TGTGCCAGCAGCTTAAGCGGGGGATACGAGCAGTACTTC.

This chain uses TRBV27 with TRBJ2-3, with D maybe TRBD1 (6 bases). Germline CDR1 MNHEY, CDR2 SMNVEV (reference sequence). Between the trimmed V and J ends, which lost 0 bases and 3 bases, there was a span of 16 bases. This CDR3 region has 17 residues. CDR3 region: CASSLSPGAGVTDTQYF. The CDR3 coding sequence is TGTGCCAGCAGTTTATCGCCCGGGGCAGGGGTGACAGATACGCAGTATTTT.

There are a few counts of this clone. The chain combines TRBV6-5 with TRBJ2-1; D is perhaps TRBD1 (6 bases). Germline CDR1 reads MNHEY; CDR2 reads SVGAGI. V lost 0 bases to trimming and J lost 0 bases, with 9 bases between them. CDR3 size: 16 residues. In nucleotides, the CDR3 is TGTGCCAGCAGTTACTCGGGGGCTAGCTCCTACAATGAGCAGTTCTTC. Residues: CASSYSGASSYNEQFF.

This rearrangement joins TRBV5-1 to TRBJ2-3, with 8 bases lining up with TRBD2. CDR1 is SGHRS and CDR2 is YFSETQ in the germline V gene. This CDR3 region has 17 residues. After removal of 4 bases from V and 8 bases from J, the junction contained 18 bases not matched to a gene. CDR3 DNA sequence: TGCGCCAGCAGCATAGGCGAAGCGGGAGCCCTTTACGGTACGCAGTATTTT. It is translated as CASSIGEAGALYGTQYF.

The table lists this clone with a few counts. The V gene is TRBV5-1, the J gene TRBJ2-7, with TRBD1 identical over 7 bases. Germline V CDR1 and CDR2: SGHRS, YFSETQ. CDR3 length: 14 amino acids. The J segment lost 0 bases and the V segment lost 7 bases, leaving 7 bases of the junction unmatched. The CDR3, as DNA: TGCGCCAGCGGGGACAGCCTCAGCTCCTACGAGCAGTACTTC. This translates into CASGDSLSSYEQYF.

This clone occurred a few times. The CDR3 DNA reads TGTGCCAGCAGCCAAGAGTCGACAGGGGAAAACATTCAGTACTTC. Translating gives CASSQESTGENIQYF. The chain carries TRBV4-2 and TRBJ2-4; 8 bases line up with TRBD1. Trimming took 0 bases from V and 5 from J; bases not matched to a gene: 3. The germline V gene has CDR1 LGHNA and CDR2 YNFKEQ. The length of the CDR3 is 15 residues.

V usage is TRBV5-6 and J usage is TRBJ2-1; 7 nucleotides match TRBD2. After removal of 0 bases from V and 7 bases from J, the junction contained 10 bases not matched to a gene. This CDR3 contains 16 residues. Germline V lookup: CDR1 SGHDT, CDR2 YYEEEE. CDR3 in DNA: TGTGCCAGCAGCTTGGGAGGTGGCGGGGGAGGTAATGAGCAGTTCTTC. It encodes CASSLGGGGGGNEQFF. The complete variable domain, with remaining parts taken from reference TRBV5-6 and TRBJ2-1, reads DAGVTQSPTHLIKTRGQQVTLRCSPKSGHDTVSWYQQALGQGPQFIFQYYEEEERQRGNFPDRFSGHQFPNYSSELNVNALLLGDSALYLCASSLGGGGGGNEQFFGPGTRLTVL.

The chain links TRBV19 to TRBJ2-7; weak D call: TRBD1 (6 bases). The length of the CDR3 is 15 residues. Germline loops: CDR1 LNHDA, CDR2 SQIVND (reference sequence). The V end lost 7 bases, the J end lost 4 bases, and 20 bases lay between the germline ends. CDR3 region: CASTQNRDMRYEQYF. CDR3 bases: TGTGCCAGTACCCAGAACCGGGACATGCGGTACGAGCAGTACTTC.

This clone has only a few counts. The chain carries TRBV29-1 and TRBJ2-5; D gene uncertain. The germline V and J ends were trimmed by 4 bases and 5 bases, with 17 bases remaining between them. The V gene's germline CDR1 is SQVTM and CDR2 ANQGSEA. The CDR3 has 14 amino acids. The CDR3: CSVGLVRMWETQYF. The CDR3 DNA sequence: TGCAGCGTTGGATTGGTCAGGATGTGGGAGACCCAGTACTTC. The full variable domain, its missing parts supplied by reference TRBV29-1 and TRBJ2-5, is SAVISQKPSRDICQRGTSLTIQCQVDSQVTMMFWYRQQPGQSLTLIATANQGSEATYESGFVIDKFPISRPNLTFSTLTVSNMSPEDSSIYLCSVGLVRMWETQYFGPGTRLLVL.